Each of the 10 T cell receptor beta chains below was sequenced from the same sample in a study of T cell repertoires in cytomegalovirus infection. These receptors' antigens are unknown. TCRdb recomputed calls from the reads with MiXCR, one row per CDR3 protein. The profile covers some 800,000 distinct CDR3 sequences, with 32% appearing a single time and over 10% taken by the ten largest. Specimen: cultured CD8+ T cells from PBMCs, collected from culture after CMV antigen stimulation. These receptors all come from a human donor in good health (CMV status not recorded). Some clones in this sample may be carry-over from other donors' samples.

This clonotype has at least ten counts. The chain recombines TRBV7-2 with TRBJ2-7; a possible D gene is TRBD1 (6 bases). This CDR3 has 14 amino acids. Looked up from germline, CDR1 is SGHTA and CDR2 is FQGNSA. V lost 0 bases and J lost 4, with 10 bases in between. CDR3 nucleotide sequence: TGTGCCAGCAGCTTAGCTGAGGGGGAGTACGAGCAGTACTTC. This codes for CASSLAEGEYEQYF.

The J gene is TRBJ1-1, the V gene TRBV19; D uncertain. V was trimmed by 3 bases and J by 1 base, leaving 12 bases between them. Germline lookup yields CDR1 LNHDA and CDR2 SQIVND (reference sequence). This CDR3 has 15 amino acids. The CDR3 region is CASSIVSGGNTEAFF. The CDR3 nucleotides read TGTGCCAGTAGTATTGTCTCGGGAGGGAACACTGAAGCTTTCTTT.

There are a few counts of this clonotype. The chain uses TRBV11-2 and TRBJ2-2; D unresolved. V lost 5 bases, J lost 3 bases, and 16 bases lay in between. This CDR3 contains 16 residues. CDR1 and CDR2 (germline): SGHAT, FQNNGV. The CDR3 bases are TGTGCCAGCAGCAGCCCATACCTCGAGGACACCGGGGAGCTGTTTTTT. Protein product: CASSSPYLEDTGELFF.

CDR3 sequence (DNA): TGTGCCACCAGTGATTTGGATAGGGCCTCCTACAATGAGCAGTTCTTC. Translating it yields CATSDLDRASYNEQFF. The chain recombines TRBV24-1 with TRBJ2-1; D not resolved. This CDR3 region has 16 residues. From germline, CDR1 is KGHDR and CDR2 SFDVKD. V lost 0 bases, J lost 0 bases, and 8 bases lay in between.

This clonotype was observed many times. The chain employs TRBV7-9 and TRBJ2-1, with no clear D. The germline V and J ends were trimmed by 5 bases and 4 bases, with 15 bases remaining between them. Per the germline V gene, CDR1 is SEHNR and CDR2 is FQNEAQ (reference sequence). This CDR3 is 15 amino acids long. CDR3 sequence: CASSRPGPNYNEQFF. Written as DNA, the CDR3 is TGTGCCAGCAGCCGCCCGGGCCCCAATTACAATGAGCAGTTCTTC.

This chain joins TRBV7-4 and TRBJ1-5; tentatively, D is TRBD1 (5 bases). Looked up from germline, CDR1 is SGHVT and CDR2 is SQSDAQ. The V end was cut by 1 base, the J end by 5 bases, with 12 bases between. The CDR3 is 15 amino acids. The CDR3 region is CASSLGHGADQPQHF. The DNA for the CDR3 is TGTGCCAGCAGCTTAGGGCACGGGGCCGATCAGCCCCAGCATTTT.

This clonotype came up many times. The DNA for the CDR3 is TGTGCCAGCAGTTACTCCTTGGGCTCCTACGAGCAGTACGTC. This encodes CASSYSLGSYEQYV. This chain uses TRBV6-5 with TRBJ2-7; no firm D call. CDR1 is MNHEY and CDR2 is SVGAGI in the germline V gene. V lost 0 bases and J 0 bases, leaving 6 bases between the germline ends. The CDR3 covers 14 residues.

The CDR3 sequence: CASSWRRDTGELFF. In DNA form, the CDR3 reads TGTGCCAGCAGCTGGCGACGGGACACCGGGGAGCTGTTTTTT. J is TRBJ2-2 and V is TRBV7-4; D unclear. Germline loops: CDR1 SGHVT, CDR2 SQSDAQ. CDR3 length: 14 amino acids. The V gene lost 4 bases and the J gene lost 3 bases, with 9 bases spanning the gap.

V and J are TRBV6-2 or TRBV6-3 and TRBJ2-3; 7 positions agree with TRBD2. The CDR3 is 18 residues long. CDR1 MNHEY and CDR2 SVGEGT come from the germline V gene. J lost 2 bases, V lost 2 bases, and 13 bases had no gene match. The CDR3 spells CASSYPTFGLEPTDTQYF. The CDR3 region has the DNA TGTGCCAGCAGTTACCCGACGTTTGGACTAGAGCCCACAGATACGCAGTATTTT.

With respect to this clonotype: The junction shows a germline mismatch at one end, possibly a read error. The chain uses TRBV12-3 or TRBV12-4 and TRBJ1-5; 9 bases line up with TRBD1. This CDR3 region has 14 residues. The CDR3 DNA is TGTGCCAGCAGTTTAGACAGGGGGCTTCAGCCCCGGCATTTT. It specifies CASSLDRGLQPRHF.